The TCR beta chain described here comes from a study of tumor-infiltrating lymphocytes in primary liver carcinoma. For the study at large: Roughly 3.65 to 7.5 million productive TCRbeta reads came from each sample, comparable across tissue types.

The authors made TCR beta cDNA from around 500 ng total RNA with a constant-region primer. Three nested multiplex PCR rounds, a slightly modified ARM-PCR, produced the libraries for TCR beta. The first two PCR rounds used TRBV1-TRBV30 forward primers with a C-beta reverse primer, 9 to 10 cycles each. MiXCR was run by TCRdb on the multiplex PCR reads, yielding one entry per CDR3 protein. The sample includes tens of thousands of distinct CDR3 sequences, over 60% seen only once; the top ten take approximately 19%. The roughly 18-32 mg bulk tissue piece was not sorted before simultaneous RNA and DNA extraction. All patients had surgically resected primary liver carcinoma. Over 85% of the cells in every tumor sample were viable tumor cells. Remarks on this clonotype: Its antigen is as yet unknown. A much larger clone is a single base away; this may be a read error. Since the CDR3 does not end with the conserved phenylalanine or tryptophan, this likely comes from a read error.

This CDR3 is built from 15 residues. V was pared by 1 base and J by 1 base, with 9 bases between. Germline V CDR1 and CDR2: SGHRS, YFSETQ. Study outcomes and limitations: Blood had a significantly lower top-250-clone fraction than tumors did (p = 0.039).

The genes are TRBV5-1 and TRBJ2-1; the D is unclear. This TCR came from a middle-aged man with primary liver carcinoma and hepatitis B virus infection. Sequencing was done on a sample of liver tumor tissue from sampling region 1. The subset was: tumor region T1, superior pole. The CDR3 DNA sequence: TGCGCCAGCAGCTTGTGGCCGCCTTCCTACAATGAGCAGTTCCTC. Residues: CASSLWPPSYNEQFL.